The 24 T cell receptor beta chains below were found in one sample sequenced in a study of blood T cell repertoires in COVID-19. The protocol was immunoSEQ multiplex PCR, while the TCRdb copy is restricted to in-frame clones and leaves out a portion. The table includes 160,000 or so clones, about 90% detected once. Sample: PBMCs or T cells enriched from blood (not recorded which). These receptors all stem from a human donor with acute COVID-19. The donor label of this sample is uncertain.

The CDR3 nucleotides are TGTGCCAGCAGCTTGCGCGGGACGGAAGGGCAGTACTTC. Protein sequence: CASSLRGTEGQYF. The chain is built from TRBV5-4 and TRBJ2-7; possible D gene TRBD2, 6 bases. V was cut by 1 base and J by 9 bases, with 14 bases left in between. In germline, CDR1 is SGHNT, CDR2 YYREEE (reference sequence). The CDR3 extends over 13 amino acids. The complete variable domain, with remaining parts taken from reference TRBV5-4 and TRBJ2-7, reads ETGVTQSPTHLIKTRGQQVTLRCSSQSGHNTVSWYQQALGQGPQFIFQYYREEENGRGNFPPRFSGLQFPNYSSELNVNALELDDSALYLCASSLRGTEGQYFGPGTRLTVT.

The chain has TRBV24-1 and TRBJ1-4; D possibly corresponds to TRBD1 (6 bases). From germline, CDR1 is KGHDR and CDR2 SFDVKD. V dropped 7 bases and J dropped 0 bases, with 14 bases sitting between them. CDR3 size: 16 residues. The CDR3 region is CATRKDRFATNEKLFF. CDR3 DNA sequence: TGTGCCACCAGGAAGGACAGATTTGCAACTAATGAAAAACTGTTTTTT.

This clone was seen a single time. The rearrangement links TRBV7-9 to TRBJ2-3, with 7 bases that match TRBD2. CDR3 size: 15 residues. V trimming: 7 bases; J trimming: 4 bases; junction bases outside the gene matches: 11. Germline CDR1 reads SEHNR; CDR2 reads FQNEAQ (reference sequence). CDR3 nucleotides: TGTGCCAGCACTCCCGGGGGAGGGTCGCCAGATACGCAGTATTTT. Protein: CASTPGGGSPDTQYF.

The chain's CDR3 is CASSPRQVLNTEAFF. In DNA form, the CDR3 reads TGTGCCAGCAGCCCGAGACAGGTGCTGAACACTGAAGCTTTCTTT. The gene calls are TRBV7-8 and TRBJ1-1; D possibly corresponds to TRBD1 (6 bases). Germline values: CDR1 SGHVS, CDR2 FQNEAQ. This CDR3 comprises 15 residues. V was shortened by 5 bases and J by 0 bases, with 13 bases between the two germline ends.

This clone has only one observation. For the CDR3, the DNA is TGTGCCAGCAGCCCTTGGGGCCCCTACGAGCAGTACTTC. Encoded protein: CASSPWGPYEQYF. The chain is built from TRBV27 and TRBJ2-7, with D possibly being TRBD1 (5 bases). This CDR3 region has 13 residues. The germline gives CDR1 MNHEY, CDR2 SMNVEV (reference sequence). Trimming took off 6 bases at V and 2 bases at J, with 11 bases between the two ends.

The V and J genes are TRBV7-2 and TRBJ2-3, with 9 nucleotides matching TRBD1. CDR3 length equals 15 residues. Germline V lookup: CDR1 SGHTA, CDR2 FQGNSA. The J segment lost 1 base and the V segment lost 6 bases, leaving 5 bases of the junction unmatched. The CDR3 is CASRPDRGGTDTQYF. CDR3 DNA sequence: TGTGCCAGCAGGCCGGACAGGGGTGGCACAGATACGCAGTATTTT.

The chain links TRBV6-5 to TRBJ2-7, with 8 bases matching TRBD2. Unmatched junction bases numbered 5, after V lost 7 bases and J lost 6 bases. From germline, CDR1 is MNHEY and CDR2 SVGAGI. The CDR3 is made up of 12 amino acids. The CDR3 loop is CASIAGWSEQYF. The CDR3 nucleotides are TGTGCCAGCATAGCGGGGTGGAGCGAGCAGTACTTC.

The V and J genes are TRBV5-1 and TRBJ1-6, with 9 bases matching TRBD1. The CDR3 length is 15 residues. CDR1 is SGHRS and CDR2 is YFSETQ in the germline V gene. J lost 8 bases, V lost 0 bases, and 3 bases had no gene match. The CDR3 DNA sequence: TGCGCCAGCAGCTTGGGAGGACAGGGGCATTCACCCCTCCACTTT. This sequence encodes CASSLGGQGHSPLHF.

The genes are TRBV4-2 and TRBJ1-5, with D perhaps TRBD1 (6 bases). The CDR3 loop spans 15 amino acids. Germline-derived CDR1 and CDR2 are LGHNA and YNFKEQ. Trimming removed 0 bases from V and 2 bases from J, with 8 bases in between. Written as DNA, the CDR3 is TGTGCCAGCAGCCAAGAAGCAGGGGGCAATCAGCCCCAGCATTTT. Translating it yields CASSQEAGGNQPQHF.

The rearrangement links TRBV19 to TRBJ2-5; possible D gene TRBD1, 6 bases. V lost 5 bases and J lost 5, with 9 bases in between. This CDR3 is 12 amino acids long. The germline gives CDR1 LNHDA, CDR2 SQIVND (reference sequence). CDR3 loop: CASSWQGETQYF. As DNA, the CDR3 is TGTGCCAGTAGTTGGCAGGGGGAGACCCAGTACTTC.

DNA of the CDR3: TGTGCCAGCAGTTTTCGGGCGCAGGGTGAGACCCAGTACTTC. It translates to CASSFRAQGETQYF. The chain employs TRBV27 and TRBJ2-5; D might be TRBD1 (5 bases). The V end lost 3 bases, the J end lost 5 bases, and 13 bases lay between the germline ends. Germline V gives CDR1 MNHEY, CDR2 SMNVEV (reference sequence). The CDR3 has 14 amino acids.

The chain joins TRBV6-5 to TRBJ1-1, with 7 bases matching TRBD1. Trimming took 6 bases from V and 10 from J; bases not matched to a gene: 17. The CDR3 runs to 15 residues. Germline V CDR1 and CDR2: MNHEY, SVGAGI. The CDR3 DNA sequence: TGTGCCAGCAGGGATTCCGGGACAGCTTCAGCTGGAGCTTTCTTT. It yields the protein CASRDSGTASAGAFF.

CDR3 DNA: TGTGCCACCTCCGAGACAGGGAACGAAAAACTGTTTTTT. It codes for CATSETGNEKLFF. V gene TRBV5-4 combines with J gene TRBJ1-4; 7 positions agree with TRBD1. The CDR3 is 13 amino acids. Germline CDR1 is SGHNT and CDR2 is YYREEE (reference sequence). The J segment lost 8 bases and the V segment lost 9 bases, leaving 10 bases of the junction unmatched.

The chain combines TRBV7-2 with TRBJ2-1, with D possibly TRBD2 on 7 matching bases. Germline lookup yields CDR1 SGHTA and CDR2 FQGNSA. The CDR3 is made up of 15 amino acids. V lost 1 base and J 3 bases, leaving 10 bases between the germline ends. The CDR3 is CASSLGGGLYNEQFF. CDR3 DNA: TGTGCCAGCAGCTTAGGGGGGGGCCTCTACAATGAGCAGTTCTTC.

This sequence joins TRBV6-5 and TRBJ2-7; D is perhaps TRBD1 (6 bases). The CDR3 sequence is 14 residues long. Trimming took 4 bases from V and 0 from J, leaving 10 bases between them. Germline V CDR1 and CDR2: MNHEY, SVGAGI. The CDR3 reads CASSSGTYSYEQYF. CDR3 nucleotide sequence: TGTGCCAGCAGTTCCGGGACATACTCCTACGAGCAGTACTTC.

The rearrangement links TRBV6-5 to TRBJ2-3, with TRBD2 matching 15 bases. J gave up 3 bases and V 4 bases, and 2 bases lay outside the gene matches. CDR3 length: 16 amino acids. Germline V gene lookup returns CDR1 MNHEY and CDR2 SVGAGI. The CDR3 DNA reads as TGTGCCAGCAGTTCGGGACTAGCGGGGGGAACAGATACGCAGTATTTT. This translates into CASSSGLAGGTDTQYF.

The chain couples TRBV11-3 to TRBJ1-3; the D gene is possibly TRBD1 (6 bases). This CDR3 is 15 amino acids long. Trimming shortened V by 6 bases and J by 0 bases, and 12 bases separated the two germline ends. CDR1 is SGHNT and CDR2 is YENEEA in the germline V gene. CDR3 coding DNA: TGTGCCAGCAGGGGAACAGGGTCCTCTGGAAACACCATATATTTT. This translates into CASRGTGSSGNTIYF.

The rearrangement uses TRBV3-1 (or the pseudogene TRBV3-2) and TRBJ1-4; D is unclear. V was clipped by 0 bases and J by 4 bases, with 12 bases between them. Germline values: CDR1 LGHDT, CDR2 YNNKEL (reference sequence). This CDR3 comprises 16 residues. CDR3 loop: CASSQEFEGYNEKLFF. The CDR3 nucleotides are TGTGCCAGCAGCCAAGAGTTTGAGGGTTATAATGAAAAACTGTTTTTT.

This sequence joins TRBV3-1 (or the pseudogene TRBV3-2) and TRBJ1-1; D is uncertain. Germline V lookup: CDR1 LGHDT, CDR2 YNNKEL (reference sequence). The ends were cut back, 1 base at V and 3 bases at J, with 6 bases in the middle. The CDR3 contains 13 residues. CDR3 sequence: CASSQGRYTEAFF. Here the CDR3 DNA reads TGTGCCAGCAGCCAAGGCAGGTACACTGAAGCTTTCTTT.

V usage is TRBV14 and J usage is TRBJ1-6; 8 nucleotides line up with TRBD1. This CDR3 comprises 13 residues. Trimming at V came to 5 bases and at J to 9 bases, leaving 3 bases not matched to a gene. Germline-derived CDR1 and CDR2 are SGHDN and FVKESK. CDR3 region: CASSLDRASPLHF. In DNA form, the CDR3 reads TGTGCCAGCAGCTTGGACAGGGCTTCACCCCTCCACTTT.

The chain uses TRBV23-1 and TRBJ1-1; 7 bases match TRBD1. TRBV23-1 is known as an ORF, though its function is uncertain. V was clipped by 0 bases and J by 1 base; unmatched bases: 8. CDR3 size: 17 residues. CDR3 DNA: TGCGCCAGCAGTCAATCACGACAGGGCCCAAAGAACACTGAAGCTTTCTTT. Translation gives CASSQSRQGPKNTEAFF.

CDR3 amino acids: CASSTRTSGGRADTQYF. CDR3 bases: TGCGCCAGCAGTACGAGGACTAGCGGGGGAAGGGCAGATACGCAGTATTTT. The gene calls are TRBV10-2 and TRBJ2-3, with TRBD2 identical over 13 bases. The CDR3 totals 17 residues. With 5 bases clipped from V and 4 bases from J, the junction kept 9 bases outside the gene matches. Germline loops: CDR1 WSHSY, CDR2 SAAADI.

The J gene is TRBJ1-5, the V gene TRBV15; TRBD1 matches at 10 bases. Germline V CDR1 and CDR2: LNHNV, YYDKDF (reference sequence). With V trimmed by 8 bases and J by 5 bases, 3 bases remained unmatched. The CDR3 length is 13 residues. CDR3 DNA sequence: TGTGCCACCGGGACAGGGGATTATCAGCCCCAGCATTTT. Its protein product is CATGTGDYQPQHF.

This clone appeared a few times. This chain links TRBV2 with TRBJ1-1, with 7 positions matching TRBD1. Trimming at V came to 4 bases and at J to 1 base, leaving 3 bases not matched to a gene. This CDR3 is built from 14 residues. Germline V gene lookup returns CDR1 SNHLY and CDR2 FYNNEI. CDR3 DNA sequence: TGTGCCAGCAGTGGGGGACAGCGGAACACTGAAGCTTTCTTT. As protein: CASSGGQRNTEAFF.